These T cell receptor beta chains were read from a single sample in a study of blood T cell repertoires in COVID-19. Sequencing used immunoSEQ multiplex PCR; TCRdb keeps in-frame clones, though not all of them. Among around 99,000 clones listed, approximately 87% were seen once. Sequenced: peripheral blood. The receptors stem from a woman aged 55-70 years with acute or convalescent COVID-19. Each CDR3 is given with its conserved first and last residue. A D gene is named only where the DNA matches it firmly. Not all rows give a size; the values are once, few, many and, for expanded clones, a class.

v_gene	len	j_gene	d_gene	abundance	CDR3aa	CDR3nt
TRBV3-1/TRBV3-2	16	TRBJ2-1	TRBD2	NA	CASICARLAGLIEQFF	TGTGCCAGCATTTGCGCCAGACTAGCGGGACTCATTGAGCAGTTCTTC
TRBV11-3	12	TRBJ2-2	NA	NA	CASSFRGGELFF	TGTGCCAGCAGCTTCAGAGGCGGGGAGCTGTTTTTT
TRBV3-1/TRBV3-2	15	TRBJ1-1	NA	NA	CASSQGDIANTEAFF	TGTGCCAGCAGCCAAGGGGACATTGCGAACACTGAAGCTTTCTTT
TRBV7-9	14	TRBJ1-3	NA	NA	CASSPSPAGNTIYF	TGTGCCAGCAGCCCCAGCCCCGCCGGGAACACCATATATTTT
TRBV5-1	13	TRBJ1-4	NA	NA	CASSRGAEEKLFF	TGCGCCAGCAGCAGAGGTGCTGAAGAAAAACTGTTTTTT
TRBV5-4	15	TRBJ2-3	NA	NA	CASSPSAGVTDTQYF	TGTGCCAGCAGTCCTTCGGCAGGGGTTACAGATACGCAGTATTTT
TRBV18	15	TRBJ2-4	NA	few	CASSPPLGPKNIQYF	TGTGCCAGCTCACCACCTCTGGGGCCCAAAAACATTCAGTACTTC
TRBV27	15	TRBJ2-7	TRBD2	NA	CASSSGGVVGLEQYF	TGTGCCAGCAGTTCGGGGGGGGTTGTAGGTCTTGAGCAGTACTTC
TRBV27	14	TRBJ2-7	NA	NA	CASSLRRGLNEQYF	TGTGCCAGCAGCCTAAGGAGGGGGCTCAACGAGCAGTACTTC
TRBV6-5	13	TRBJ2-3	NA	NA	CASRDSRTDTQYF	TGTGCCAGCAGGGACTCCCGCACAGATACGCAGTATTTT
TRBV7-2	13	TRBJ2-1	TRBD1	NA	CASSGRQGNEQFF	TGTGCCAGCAGCGGTCGACAGGGGAATGAGCAGTTCTTC
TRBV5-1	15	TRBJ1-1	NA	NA	CASSLDGGQNTEAFF	TGCGCCAGCAGCTTGGATGGGGGCCAGAACACTGAAGCTTTCTTT
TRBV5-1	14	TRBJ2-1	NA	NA	CASSLDVGGDEQFF	TGCGCCAGCAGCTTGGACGTAGGAGGGGATGAGCAGTTCTTC
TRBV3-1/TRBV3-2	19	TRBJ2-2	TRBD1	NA	CASSQEDRVLSQNTGELFF	TGTGCCAGCAGCCAAGAAGACAGGGTTTTATCCCAGAACACCGGGGAGCTGTTTTTT
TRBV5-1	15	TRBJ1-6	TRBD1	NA	CASSLLGQGNSPLHF	TGCGCCAGCAGCTTGCTGGGACAGGGGAATTCACCCCTCCACTTT
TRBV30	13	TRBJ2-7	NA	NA	CAWHPGTPNEQYF	TGTGCCTGGCATCCCGGGACACCGAACGAGCAGTACTTC
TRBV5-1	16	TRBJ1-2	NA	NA	CASSLDGRRDNYGYTF	TGCGCCAGCAGCCTGGACGGGAGGAGGGATAACTATGGCTACACCTTC
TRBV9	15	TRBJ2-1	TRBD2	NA	CASSADSGSEDEQFF	TGTGCCAGCAGCGCCGATAGCGGGAGTGAGGATGAGCAGTTCTTC
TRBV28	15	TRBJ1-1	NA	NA	CASSLRPRSGTEAFF	TGTGCCAGCAGTTTACGCCCAAGGTCGGGCACTGAAGCTTTCTTT
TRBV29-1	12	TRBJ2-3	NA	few	CSVANLADTQYF	TGCAGCGTTGCGAATCTAGCTGATACGCAGTATTTT
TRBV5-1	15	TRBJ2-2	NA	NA	CASTETTVNTGELFF	TGCGCCAGCACCGAAACGACAGTGAACACCGGGGAGCTGTTTTTT
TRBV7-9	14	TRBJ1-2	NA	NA	CASSISGGLSGYTF	TGTGCCAGCAGTATCAGCGGGGGGCTGTCAGGCTACACCTTC
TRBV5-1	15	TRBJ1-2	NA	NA	CASSLSVAGHVGYTF	TGCGCCAGCAGCTTGAGTGTGGCAGGGCACGTGGGCTACACCTTC
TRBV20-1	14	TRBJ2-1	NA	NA	CSASGGSSYNEQFF	TGCAGTGCTAGTGGTGGTAGCTCCTACAATGAGCAGTTCTTC
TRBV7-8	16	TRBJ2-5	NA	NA	CASSLRSGADQETQYF	TGTGCCAGCAGCTTAAGGTCAGGGGCGGACCAAGAGACCCAGTACTTC
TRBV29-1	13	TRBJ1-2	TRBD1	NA	CSVPQDRAAGYTF	TGCAGCGTGCCTCAGGACAGGGCGGCTGGCTACACCTTC
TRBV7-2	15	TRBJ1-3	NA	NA	CASTHGSLSGNTIYF	TGTGCCAGTACTCACGGGAGCCTCTCTGGAAACACCATATATTTT
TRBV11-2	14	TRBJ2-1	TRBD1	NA	CASSFAPGGYEQFF	TGTGCCAGCAGCTTCGCCCCAGGGGGTTATGAGCAGTTCTTC
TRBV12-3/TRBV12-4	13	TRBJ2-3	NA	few	CASSQSLAETQYF	TGTGCCAGCAGCCAAAGTCTGGCGGAGACGCAGTATTTT
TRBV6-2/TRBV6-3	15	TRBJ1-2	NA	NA	CASSARGSLRYGYTF	TGTGCCAGCAGTGCACGAGGGTCCCTTCGGTACGGCTACACCTTC
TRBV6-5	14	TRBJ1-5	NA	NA	CASSYSAASQPQHF	TGTGCCAGCAGTTACTCGGCGGCTAGTCAGCCCCAGCATTTT
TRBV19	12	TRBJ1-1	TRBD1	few	CATTGTASEAFF	TGTGCCACTACCGGGACAGCTTCAGAAGCTTTCTTT
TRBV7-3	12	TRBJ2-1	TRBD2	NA	CASSPGGNEQFF	TGTGCCAGCAGCCCCGGGGGGAATGAGCAGTTCTTC
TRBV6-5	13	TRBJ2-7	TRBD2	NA	CASRGLPEDEQYF	TGTGCCAGCAGGGGACTACCAGAGGACGAGCAGTACTTC
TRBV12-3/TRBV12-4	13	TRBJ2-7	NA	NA	CASCAGTITEQYF	TGTGCCAGCTGTGCGGGAACAATAACCGAGCAGTACTTC
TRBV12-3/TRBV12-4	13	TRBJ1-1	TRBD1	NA	CASKGTGWGEAFF	TGTGCCAGCAAGGGGACAGGGTGGGGTGAAGCTTTCTTT
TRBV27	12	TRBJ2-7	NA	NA	CASLSGTYEQYF	TGTGCCAGCCTTAGCGGAACCTACGAGCAGTACTTC
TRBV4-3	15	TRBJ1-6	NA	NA	CASSQSRTASSPLHF	TGCGCCAGCAGCCAGTCCCGAACCGCTAGTTCACCCCTCCACTTT
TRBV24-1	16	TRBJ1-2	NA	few	CATSDLHSFRGYGYTF	TGTGCCACCAGTGATTTGCACTCCTTCAGAGGCTATGGCTACACCTTC
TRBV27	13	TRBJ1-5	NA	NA	CASSLSRGSAQHF	TGTGCCAGCAGTTTATCCCGGGGATCGGCCCAGCATTTT
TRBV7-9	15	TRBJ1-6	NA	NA	CASSLAQDYNSPLHF	TGTGCCAGCAGCTTAGCGCAGGACTATAATTCACCCCTCCACTTT
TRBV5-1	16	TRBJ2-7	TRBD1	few	CASRVGSGTVSYEQYF	TGCGCCAGCCGGGTAGGTTCCGGGACAGTTTCCTACGAGCAGTACTTC
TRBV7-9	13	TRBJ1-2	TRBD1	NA	CASSPDRAEGYTF	TGTGCCAGCAGCCCGGACAGGGCGGAAGGCTACACCTTC
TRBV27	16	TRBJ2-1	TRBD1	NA	CASSFYGTGIPDEQFF	TGTGCCAGCAGTTTCTATGGGACAGGGATTCCGGATGAGCAGTTCTTC
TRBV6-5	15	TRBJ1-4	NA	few	CASGSGAATNEKLFF	TGTGCCAGCGGATCAGGGGCGGCAACTAATGAAAAACTGTTTTTT
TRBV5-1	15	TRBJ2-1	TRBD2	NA	CASRTSGGSYNEQFF	TGCGCCAGCAGAACTAGCGGGGGGTCTTACAATGAGCAGTTCTTC
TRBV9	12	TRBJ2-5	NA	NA	CASSVYGETQYF	TGTGCCAGCAGCGTGTACGGGGAGACCCAGTACTTC
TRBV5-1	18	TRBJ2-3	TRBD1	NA	CASSQGQVRYRNTDTQYF	TGCGCCAGCAGCCAAGGACAGGTCCGCTACCGGAACACAGATACGCAGTATTTT
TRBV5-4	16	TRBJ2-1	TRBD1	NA	CASSLGTGGTYNEQFF	TGTGCCAGCAGCTTGGGGACAGGGGGGACCTACAATGAGCAGTTCTTC
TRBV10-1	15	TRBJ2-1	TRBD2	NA	CASSTLAGGPDEQFF	TGCGCCAGCAGTACGTTAGCGGGAGGGCCGGATGAGCAGTTCTTC
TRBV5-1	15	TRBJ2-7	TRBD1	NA	CASSLRWTGNYEQYF	TGCGCCAGCAGCTTGCGTTGGACAGGGAACTACGAGCAGTACTTC
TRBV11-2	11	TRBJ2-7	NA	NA	CASSRGYEQYF	TGTGCCAGCAGCCGAGGCTACGAGCAGTACTTC